Listed below are T cell receptor beta chains from one sample, sequenced in a study of cytomegalovirus exposure and HLA in healthy donors. The assay was immunoSEQ multiplex PCR, and TCRdb's table has in-frame clones only and misses some. The sample has approximately 39,000 clones; roughly 93% are singletons. Sequences were obtained from PBMCs. The receptors were gathered from a man in his late teens or twenties in good health and CMV-seronegative. Each CDR3 is given with its conserved first and last residue. A D gene is named only where the DNA matches it firmly. Some rows have no size entry. The others give once, few or many, or a class for an expanded clone.

clone size: -; D gene: -; V gene: TRBV2; J gene: TRBJ1-2; CDR3 DNA: TGTGCCAGCAGTGACAGTTCCCGTCGCTACACCTTC; CDR3 protein: CASSDSSRRYTF
clone size: -; D gene: -; V gene: TRBV6-4; J gene: TRBJ1-5; CDR3 DNA: TGTGCCAGCAGTGAGCAGGCAGGATATCAGCCCCAGCATTTT; CDR3 protein: CASSEQAGYQPQHF
clone size: -; D gene: -; V gene: TRBV15; J gene: TRBJ2-5; CDR3 DNA: TGTGCCACCAGCAGAGCAGGGCGGGAACAAGAGACCCAGTACTTC; CDR3 protein: CATSRAGREQETQYF
clone size: -; D gene: -; V gene: TRBV6-5; J gene: TRBJ2-1; CDR3 DNA: TGTGCCAGCAGTTACGAGGGGAGGGAGCAGTTCTTC; CDR3 protein: CASSYEGREQFF
clone size: once; D gene: TRBD1; V gene: TRBV7-9; J gene: TRBJ1-2; CDR3 DNA: TGTGCCAGCAGCCCGGGACAGGGCGACTATGGCTACACCTTC; CDR3 protein: CASSPGQGDYGYTF
clone size: once; D gene: -; V gene: TRBV11-3; J gene: TRBJ2-2; CDR3 DNA: TGTGCCAGCAGCTTAGTAGCCACCGGGGAGCTGTTTTTT; CDR3 protein: CASSLVATGELFF
clone size: -; D gene: TRBD1; V gene: TRBV18; J gene: TRBJ2-7; CDR3 DNA: TGTGCCAGCTCCCCCACGACAGGGACGTCCTACGAGCAGTACTTC; CDR3 protein: CASSPTTGTSYEQYF
clone size: -; D gene: -; V gene: TRBV25-1; J gene: TRBJ1-1; CDR3 DNA: TGTGCCAGCAGTGAATCCCGTTGGAGCACTGAAGCTTTCTTT; CDR3 protein: CASSESRWSTEAFF
clone size: -; D gene: -; V gene: TRBV2; J gene: TRBJ1-5; CDR3 DNA: TGTGCCAGCAGAGGGAGACTCCTCGCTCAGCCCCAGCATTTT; CDR3 protein: CASRGRLLAQPQHF
clone size: once; D gene: -; V gene: TRBV7-2; J gene: TRBJ1-5; CDR3 DNA: TGTGCCAGTTCGGTACGGGGGAATCAGCCCCAGCATTTT; CDR3 protein: CASSVRGNQPQHF
clone size: -; D gene: TRBD2; V gene: TRBV6-6; J gene: TRBJ2-3; CDR3 DNA: TGTGCCAGCAGGAGGACTAGCGCGGGCACAGATACGCAGTATTTT; CDR3 protein: CASRRTSAGTDTQYF
clone size: -; D gene: -; V gene: TRBV2; J gene: TRBJ2-2; CDR3 DNA: TGTGCCAGCAGTGAAGTGCGGGGCCCCACCGGGGAGCTGTTTTTT; CDR3 protein: CASSEVRGPTGELFF
clone size: -; D gene: TRBD1; V gene: TRBV6-5; J gene: TRBJ1-5; CDR3 DNA: TGTGCCAGCGAACAGGGGACGGGCTATCAGCCCCAGCATTTT; CDR3 protein: CASEQGTGYQPQHF
clone size: -; D gene: -; V gene: TRBV27; J gene: TRBJ1-5; CDR3 DNA: TGTGCCAGCGGGCCCCCTCCCCCTAATCAGCCCCAGCATTTT; CDR3 protein: CASGPPPPNQPQHF
clone size: once; D gene: TRBD1; V gene: TRBV6-5; J gene: TRBJ2-1; CDR3 DNA: TGTGCCAGCAGTCTCGGGACAGGGGGCAATGAGCAGTTCTTC; CDR3 protein: CASSLGTGGNEQFF
clone size: -; D gene: TRBD2; V gene: TRBV19; J gene: TRBJ2-5; CDR3 DNA: TGTGCCAGTATGAGGCTAGCGGGGGAAGAGACCCAGTACTTC; CDR3 protein: CASMRLAGEETQYF
clone size: -; D gene: -; V gene: TRBV19; J gene: TRBJ2-3; CDR3 DNA: TGTGCCACTATAAGCGGTCAAACAGATACGCAGTATTTT; CDR3 protein: CATISGQTDTQYF
clone size: -; D gene: TRBD1; V gene: TRBV9; J gene: TRBJ1-1; CDR3 DNA: TGTGCCAGCAGCCTCGGGGGGACAGGGGGCACTGAAGCTTTCTTT; CDR3 protein: CASSLGGTGGTEAFF
clone size: -; D gene: -; V gene: TRBV5-6; J gene: TRBJ1-5; CDR3 DNA: TGTGCCAGCAGAAATGAACAGGGCAGCAATAGCAATCAGCCCCAGCATTTT; CDR3 protein: CASRNEQGSNSNQPQHF
clone size: -; D gene: -; V gene: TRBV7-3; J gene: TRBJ1-3; CDR3 DNA: TGTGCCAGCAGCAAAAGGGGTGGGGAATCTGGAAACACCATATATTTT; CDR3 protein: CASSKRGGESGNTIYF
clone size: -; D gene: -; V gene: TRBV4-1; J gene: TRBJ2-3; CDR3 DNA: TGCGCCAGCAGCCAACCAGGCCGCCGCGATACGCAGTATTTT; CDR3 protein: CASSQPGRRDTQYF
clone size: -; D gene: TRBD2; V gene: TRBV7-3; J gene: TRBJ2-1; CDR3 DNA: TGTGCCAGCAGCCAGACTAGCGGGTCCTACAATGAGCAGTTCTTC; CDR3 protein: CASSQTSGSYNEQFF
clone size: -; D gene: TRBD1; V gene: TRBV9; J gene: TRBJ2-1; CDR3 DNA: TGTGCCAGCAGCGTAGGCACAGGGGTAAATTACAATGAGCAGTTCTTC; CDR3 protein: CASSVGTGVNYNEQFF
clone size: -; D gene: TRBD2; V gene: TRBV10-1; J gene: TRBJ2-1; CDR3 DNA: TGCGCCAGCAGTCGAAGCGGGAGTGCCTACAATGAGCAGTTCTTC; CDR3 protein: CASSRSGSAYNEQFF
clone size: -; D gene: -; V gene: TRBV11-2; J gene: TRBJ1-1; CDR3 DNA: TGTGCCAGCAGCGCGCAGAACACTGAAGCTTTCTTT; CDR3 protein: CASSAQNTEAFF
clone size: -; D gene: -; V gene: TRBV25-1; J gene: TRBJ1-2; CDR3 DNA: TGTGCCAGCAGTGGAGCGGGTCCTAGGGGCTACACCTTC; CDR3 protein: CASSGAGPRGYTF
clone size: -; D gene: -; V gene: TRBV6-5; J gene: TRBJ2-5; CDR3 DNA: TGTGCCAGCAGTTACTCGGCAGGGGCTGAGGAGACCCAGTACTTC; CDR3 protein: CASSYSAGAEETQYF
clone size: -; D gene: -; V gene: TRBV7-9; J gene: TRBJ1-1; CDR3 DNA: TGTGCCAGCAGCTCAGGACAGACGAACACTGAAGCTTTCTTT; CDR3 protein: CASSSGQTNTEAFF
clone size: -; D gene: TRBD2; V gene: TRBV2; J gene: TRBJ2-1; CDR3 DNA: TGTGCCAGCAGAGGACCGAGGACTAGCGGGGGGGCGAATGAGCAGTTCTTC; CDR3 protein: CASRGPRTSGGANEQFF
clone size: -; D gene: TRBD2; V gene: TRBV7-9; J gene: TRBJ2-3; CDR3 DNA: TGTGCCACCAAGTGGGGGCTAGCGGGGGCCGATACGCAGTATTTT; CDR3 protein: CATKWGLAGADTQYF
clone size: -; D gene: -; V gene: TRBV30; J gene: TRBJ1-3; CDR3 DNA: TGTGCCTGGAGTGTAAACGGGGGAAACACCATATATTTT; CDR3 protein: CAWSVNGGNTIYF
clone size: -; D gene: TRBD2; V gene: TRBV4-1; J gene: TRBJ2-7; CDR3 DNA: TGCGCCAGCAGCCAACGGGACTACTACGAGCAGTACTTC; CDR3 protein: CASSQRDYYEQYF
clone size: -; D gene: -; V gene: TRBV7-9; J gene: TRBJ1-2; CDR3 DNA: TGTGCCAGCAGCCCCACAGGGAAGAATAGCTACACCTTC; CDR3 protein: CASSPTGKNSYTF
clone size: few; D gene: -; V gene: TRBV7-9; J gene: TRBJ1-2; CDR3 DNA: TGTGCCAGCAGCTTTTCGGGATCAGGGGACCTCTATGGCTACACCTTC; CDR3 protein: CASSFSGSGDLYGYTF
clone size: -; D gene: TRBD1; V gene: TRBV5-1; J gene: TRBJ2-7; CDR3 DNA: TGCGCCAGCAGCTTTGGACAGGGGGCGTTCTACGAGCAGTACTTC; CDR3 protein: CASSFGQGAFYEQYF
clone size: -; D gene: -; V gene: TRBV28; J gene: TRBJ1-1; CDR3 DNA: TGTGCCAGCAGTTTAAGCACAGGCGAGAACACTGAAGCTTTCTTT; CDR3 protein: CASSLSTGENTEAFF
clone size: -; D gene: -; V gene: TRBV6-1; J gene: TRBJ1-2; CDR3 DNA: TGTGCCAGCAGTTCAGGGGCCGGGGACTATGGCTACACCTTC; CDR3 protein: CASSSGAGDYGYTF
clone size: -; D gene: TRBD2; V gene: TRBV5-1; J gene: TRBJ2-1; CDR3 DNA: TGCGCCAGCAGCTTGGCGACTAGCGGGGGCCCAGGGGAGCAGTTCTTC; CDR3 protein: CASSLATSGGPGEQFF
clone size: -; D gene: TRBD2; V gene: TRBV29-1; J gene: TRBJ2-1; CDR3 DNA: TGCAGCGTTGAGGGTCTAGCGGGAGCGAGCTACAATGAGCAGTTCTTC; CDR3 protein: CSVEGLAGASYNEQFF
clone size: -; D gene: -; V gene: TRBV28; J gene: TRBJ2-7; CDR3 DNA: TGTGCCAGCAGTTTCCCTAGGAAGGAGCAGTACTTC; CDR3 protein: CASSFPRKEQYF
clone size: few; D gene: -; V gene: TRBV11-2; J gene: TRBJ1-2; CDR3 DNA: TGTGCCAGCAGCTTAGTCGGGTCCGGCAGAAACTACACCTTC; CDR3 protein: CASSLVGSGRNYTF
clone size: -; D gene: -; V gene: TRBV6-5; J gene: TRBJ2-3; CDR3 DNA: TGTGCCAGCAGTTACACGGGGAACACAGATACGCAGTATTTT; CDR3 protein: CASSYTGNTDTQYF
clone size: -; D gene: -; V gene: TRBV5-6; J gene: TRBJ2-7; CDR3 DNA: TGTGCCAGCAGCTTGGGACAGCCCTCCTACGAGCAGTACTTC; CDR3 protein: CASSLGQPSYEQYF
clone size: -; D gene: -; V gene: TRBV10-3; J gene: TRBJ2-5; CDR3 DNA: TGTGCCATCACCGGAGCGGATGGGGAGACCCAGTACTTC; CDR3 protein: CAITGADGETQYF
clone size: -; D gene: -; V gene: TRBV7-9; J gene: TRBJ1-2; CDR3 DNA: TGTGCCAGCAGCTTACAGGTCTATGGCTACACCTTC; CDR3 protein: CASSLQVYGYTF
clone size: -; D gene: TRBD1; V gene: TRBV28; J gene: TRBJ2-4; CDR3 DNA: TGTGCCAGCAGCCTCGGACAGGCCGTTCAGTACTTC; CDR3 protein: CASSLGQAVQYF
clone size: -; D gene: TRBD2; V gene: TRBV28; J gene: TRBJ2-7; CDR3 DNA: TGTGCCAGCCGTCCCAGGGGCGGGGGGACCTACGAGCAGTACTTC; CDR3 protein: CASRPRGGGTYEQYF
clone size: once; D gene: TRBD1; V gene: TRBV6-4; J gene: TRBJ1-1; CDR3 DNA: TGTGCCAGCAGTGAAGGGACAGGGGGCAAAACTTTCTTT; CDR3 protein: CASSEGTGGKTFF
clone size: -; D gene: -; V gene: TRBV6-5; J gene: TRBJ1-3; CDR3 DNA: TGTGCCAGCACCGACGGGGGTGCTGGAAACACCATATATTTT; CDR3 protein: CASTDGGAGNTIYF
clone size: -; D gene: TRBD2; V gene: TRBV29-1; J gene: TRBJ2-5; CDR3 DNA: TGCAGCGTTGATGGCGGGAGTGGGCAAGAGACCCAGTACTTC; CDR3 protein: CSVDGGSGQETQYF
clone size: -; D gene: TRBD1; V gene: TRBV11-2; J gene: TRBJ2-5; CDR3 DNA: TGTGCCAGCAGACCGACAGGGGGAGAGACCCAGTACTTC; CDR3 protein: CASRPTGGETQYF
clone size: -; D gene: TRBD2; V gene: TRBV5-1; J gene: TRBJ2-1; CDR3 DNA: TGCGCCAGCAGTAACCCTAGCGGGAGGGCCAATGAGCAGTTCTTC; CDR3 protein: CASSNPSGRANEQFF
clone size: -; D gene: TRBD1; V gene: TRBV28; J gene: TRBJ1-4; CDR3 DNA: TGTGCCAGCAGTTTCACAGGGGGCGCATTAATTAATGAAAAACTGTTTTTT; CDR3 protein: CASSFTGGALINEKLFF
clone size: -; D gene: -; V gene: TRBV2; J gene: TRBJ2-5; CDR3 DNA: TGTGCCAGCACCATTGGACAGTTGCAAGAGACCCAGTACTTC; CDR3 protein: CASTIGQLQETQYF